The 2 T cell receptor beta chains in this list originate from one sample, sequenced in a study of tumor-infiltrating lymphocytes in primary liver carcinoma. The authors made TCR beta cDNA from around 500 ng total RNA with a constant-region primer. Slightly modified ARM-PCR served as the procedure for the TCR beta libraries. These libraries came from three rounds of nested multiplex PCR. Running around 9 cycles apiece, the first two PCR rounds relied on TRBV1-TRBV30 forward primers together with a C-beta reverse primer. Each CDR3 protein gets one entry after TCRdb re-called the multiplex PCR reads with MiXCR. The sample consists of approximately 330,000 distinct CDR3 sequences, roughly 61% of them appearing once. Unsorted whole blood yielded blood RNA, and germline DNA was extracted as well. Sequenced: peripheral blood. The receptors stem from a man between 35 and 55 years old with primary liver carcinoma and hepatitis B virus infection.

CDR3 sequence: CSVVAGGSFAHTQYF. DNA for the CDR3: TGCAGCGTTGTAGCGGGTGGGAGCTTCGCACATACGCAGTATTTT. The V call is TRBV29-1, the J call TRBJ2-3; 7 nucleotides agree with TRBD2. The CDR3 contains 15 residues. Germline-derived CDR1 and CDR2 are SQVTM and ANQGSEA. Germline trimming cut 4 bases from V and 7 bases from J; bases unmatched to any gene: 14.

Turning to this clonotype: Since a much larger clone is just one base distant, this may be a read error. Since the CDR3 does not end with the conserved phenylalanine or tryptophan, this likely comes from a read error. The DNA for the CDR3 is TGTGCCAGCAGCTTGGAAGGACAGACCTACGAGCAGTACTTG. It encodes CASSLEGQTYEQYL. The chain combines TRBV5-5 with TRBJ2-7; tentatively, D is TRBD1 (6 bases). This CDR3 is built from 14 residues. The V end lost 0 bases, the J end lost 2 bases, and 9 bases lay between the germline ends. The germline CDR1 and CDR2 sequences are SGHKS and YYEKEE (reference sequence).